The present T cell receptor (beta chain) was sequenced within a study of T-cell memory formation after mild COVID-19. Study findings and constraints: CD4/CD8 balance held among clones contracting day 15 to 85, and later expanders leaned CD4+. A subset of responding clones appeared in pre-infection memory, suggesting cross-reactive memory joined.

Constant-segment primers and 5'RACE yielded cDNA libraries for TCR alpha and TCR beta, each carrying sample barcodes and UMIs. From the 5' RACE reads, TCRdb called clonotypes with MiXCR, one entry per CDR3 protein. The sample records roughly 350,000 distinct CDR3 sequences, 21% being singletons. Remarks on this clonotype: Its specificity is unknown.

The CDR3 consists of 12 residues. Germline V gene data show CDR1 as SNHLY and CDR2 as FYNNEI. Trimming stripped 7 bases from V and 3 bases from J, with 9 bases between. Sample: PBMCs or a T cell subset sorted from them (not recorded which). This sequence was found in an adult woman who had mild COVID-19 (a few samples of this study predate the infection). Cell type and time point are not known. V and J are TRBV2 and TRBJ1-2, with D possibly being TRBD1 (5 bases). CDR3 sequence: CASNRGDYGYTF. The CDR3, as DNA: TGTGCCAGCAATAGGGGAGACTATGGCTACACCTTC.